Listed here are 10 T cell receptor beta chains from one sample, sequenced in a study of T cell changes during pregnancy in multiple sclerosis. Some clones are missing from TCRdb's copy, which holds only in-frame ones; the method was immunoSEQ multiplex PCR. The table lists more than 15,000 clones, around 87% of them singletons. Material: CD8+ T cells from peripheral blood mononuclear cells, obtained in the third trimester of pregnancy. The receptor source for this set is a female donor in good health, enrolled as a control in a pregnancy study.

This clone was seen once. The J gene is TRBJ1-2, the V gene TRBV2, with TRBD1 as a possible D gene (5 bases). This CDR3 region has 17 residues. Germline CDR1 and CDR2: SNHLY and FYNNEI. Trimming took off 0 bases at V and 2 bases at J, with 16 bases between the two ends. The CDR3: CASSEAYQGRINYGYTF. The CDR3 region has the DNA TGTGCCAGCAGTGAAGCGTACCAGGGAAGGATAAACTATGGCTACACCTTC.

CDR3 sequence reads: CASSSRDRGGQPQHF. CDR3 DNA sequence: TGTGCCAGCAGCTCCCGGGACAGGGGAGGACAGCCCCAGCATTTT. The chain carries TRBV13 and TRBJ1-5, with 10 bases identical to TRBD1. V was clipped by 4 bases and J by 7 bases; unmatched bases: 7. The CDR3 runs 15 residues. Germline V lookup: CDR1 PRHDT, CDR2 FYEKMQ (reference sequence).

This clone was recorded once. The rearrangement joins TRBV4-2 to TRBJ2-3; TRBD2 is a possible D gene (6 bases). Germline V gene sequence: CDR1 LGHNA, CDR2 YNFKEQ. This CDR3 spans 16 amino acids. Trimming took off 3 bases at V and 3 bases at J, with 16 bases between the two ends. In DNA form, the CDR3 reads TGTGCCAGCAGCCACCGCGGAAGGCTAGCGACAGATACGCAGTATTTT. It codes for CASSHRGRLATDTQYF.

The DNA for the CDR3 is TGTGCCAGCAGTCTCTTAGCGGGGATCGACGAGCAGTACTTC. This sequence encodes CASSLLAGIDEQYF. The V and J genes are TRBV27 and TRBJ2-7, with 8 bases identical to TRBD2. The CDR3 totals 14 residues. V lost 5 bases and J lost 5; bases outside the gene matches: 8. CDR1 and CDR2 from the germline V gene are MNHEY and SMNVEV (reference sequence).

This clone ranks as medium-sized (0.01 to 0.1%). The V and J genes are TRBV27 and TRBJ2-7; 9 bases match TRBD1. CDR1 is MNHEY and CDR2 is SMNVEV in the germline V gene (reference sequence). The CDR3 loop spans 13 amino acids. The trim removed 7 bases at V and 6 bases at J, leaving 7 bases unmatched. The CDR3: CASNGQGRGEQYF. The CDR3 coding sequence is TGTGCCAGCAACGGACAGGGGAGGGGCGAGCAGTACTTC.

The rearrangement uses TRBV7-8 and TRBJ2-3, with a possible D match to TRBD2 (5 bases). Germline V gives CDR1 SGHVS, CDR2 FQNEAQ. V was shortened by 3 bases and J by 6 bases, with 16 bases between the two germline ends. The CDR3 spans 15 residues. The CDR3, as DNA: TGTGCCAGCAGCTTTTTTCAAGCGGCTACGGATACGCAGTATTTT. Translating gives CASSFFQAATDTQYF. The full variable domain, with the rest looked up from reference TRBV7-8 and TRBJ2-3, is GAGVSQSPRYKVAKRGQDVALRCDPISGHVSLFWYQQALGQGPEFLTYFQNEAQLDKSGLPSDRFFAERPEGSVSTLKIQRTQQEDSAVYLCASSFFQAATDTQYFGPGTRLTVL.

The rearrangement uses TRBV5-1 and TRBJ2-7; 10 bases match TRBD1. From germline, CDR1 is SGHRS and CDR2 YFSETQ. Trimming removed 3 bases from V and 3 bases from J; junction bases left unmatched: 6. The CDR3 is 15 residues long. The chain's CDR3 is CASSSTTGGGYEQYF. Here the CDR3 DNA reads TGCGCCAGCAGCTCGACGACAGGGGGCGGCTACGAGCAGTACTTC.

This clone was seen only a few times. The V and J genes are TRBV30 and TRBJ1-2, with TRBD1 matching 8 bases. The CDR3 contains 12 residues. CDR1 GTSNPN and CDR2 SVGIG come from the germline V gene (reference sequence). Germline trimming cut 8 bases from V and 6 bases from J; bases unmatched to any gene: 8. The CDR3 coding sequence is TGTGCCCGAGGACAGGGTCAGGATGGCTACACCTTC. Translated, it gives CARGQGQDGYTF. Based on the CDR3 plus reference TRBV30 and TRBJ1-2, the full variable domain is SQTIHQWPATLVQPVGSPLSLECTVEGTSNPNLYWYRQAAGRGLQLLFYSVGIGQISSEVPQNLSASRPQDRQFILSSKKLLLSDSGFYLCARGQGQDGYTFGSGTRLTVV.

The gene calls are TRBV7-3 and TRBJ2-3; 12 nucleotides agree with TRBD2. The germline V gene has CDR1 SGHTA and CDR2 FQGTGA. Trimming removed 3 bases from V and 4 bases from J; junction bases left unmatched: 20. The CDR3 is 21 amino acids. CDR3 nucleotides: TGTGCCAGCAGCTTTCCGGGACTAGCGGGTGCGGGTAGGAGGACACCAGATACGCAGTATTTT. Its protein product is CASSFPGLAGAGRRTPDTQYF.

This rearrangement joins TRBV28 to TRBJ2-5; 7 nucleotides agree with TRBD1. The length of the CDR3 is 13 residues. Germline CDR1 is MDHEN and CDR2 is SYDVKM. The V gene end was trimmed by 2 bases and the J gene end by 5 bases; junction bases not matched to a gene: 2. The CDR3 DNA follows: TGTGCCAGCAGTTTAGAGGGGGCGGAGACCCAGTACTTC. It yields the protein CASSLEGAETQYF. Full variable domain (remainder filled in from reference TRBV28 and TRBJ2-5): DVKVTQSSRYLVKRTGEKVFLECVQDMDHENMFWYRQDPGLGLRLIYFSYDVKMKEKGDIPEGYSVSREKKERFSLILESASTNQTSMYLCASSLEGAETQYFGPGTRLLVL.